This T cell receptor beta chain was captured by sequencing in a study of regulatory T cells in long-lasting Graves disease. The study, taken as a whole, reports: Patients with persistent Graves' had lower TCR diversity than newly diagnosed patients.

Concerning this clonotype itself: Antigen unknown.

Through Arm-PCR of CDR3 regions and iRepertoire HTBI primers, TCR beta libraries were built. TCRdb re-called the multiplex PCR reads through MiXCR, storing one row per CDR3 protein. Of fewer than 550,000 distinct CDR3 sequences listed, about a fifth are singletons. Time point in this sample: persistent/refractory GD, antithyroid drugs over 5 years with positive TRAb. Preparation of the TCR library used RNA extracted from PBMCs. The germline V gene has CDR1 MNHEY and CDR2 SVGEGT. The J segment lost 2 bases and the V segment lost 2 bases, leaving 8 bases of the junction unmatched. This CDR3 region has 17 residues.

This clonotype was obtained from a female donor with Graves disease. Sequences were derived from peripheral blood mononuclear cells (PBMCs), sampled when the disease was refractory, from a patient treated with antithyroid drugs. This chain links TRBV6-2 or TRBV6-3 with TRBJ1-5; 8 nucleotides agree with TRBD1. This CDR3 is CASSYPRTGIGNQPQHF. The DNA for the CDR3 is TGTGCCAGCAGTTACCCGCGGACAGGGATCGGCAATCAGCCCCAGCATTTT.